These T cell receptor beta chains were read from a single sample in a study of blood T cell repertoires in COVID-19. The assay was immunoSEQ multiplex PCR, and TCRdb's table has in-frame clones only and misses some. The sample yields approximately 290,000 clones, around 89% seen once. Sequences were obtained from peripheral blood. These TCRs come from a man in his thirties or forties with acute or convalescent COVID-19. Both conserved end residues are part of each CDR3.

V,length,CDR3
TRBV6-5,15,CASSQQSTGSYEQYF
TRBV20-1,15,CSASPGQGGSQPQHF
TRBV19,15,CASSWGTGASYEQYF
TRBV5-4,19,CASSPGPGQRARSEETQYF
TRBV12-3/TRBV12-4,13,CASSPNSNQPQHF
TRBV4-1,16,CASSKGLAGGTDTQYF
TRBV27,15,CASSVLAGGPNTQYF
TRBV2,15,CASSVDWGSGNTIYF
TRBV5-4,13,CASSLAGKETQYF
TRBV4-1,18,CASSQEGRLAGVHNEQFF
TRBV2,15,CASRADRGQLYEQYF
TRBV30,17,CAWSPRLSDFSTDTQYF
TRBV11-2,16,CASSSFSGRGLFGYTF
TRBV5-1,16,CASSRQGNSYNSPLHF
TRBV5-4,15,CASSFKSGGGETQYF
TRBV28,12,CASSLLGREQFF
TRBV10-1,15,CASSEGISGGYEQYF
TRBV6-2/TRBV6-3,16,CASSYPGGAWNQPQHF
TRBV5-1,14,CASSRDSLNTEAFF
TRBV2,15,CASRRDRERNQPQHF
TRBV6-2/TRBV6-3,15,CASSYSYTGRDEQYF
TRBV18,16,CASSPGTGGTNEKLFF
TRBV7-2,16,CASSPGDRLAKNIQYF
TRBV7-8,13,CASSLALTETQYF
TRBV27,13,CASREGGWDEQFF
TRBV30,16,CAWRGAALLTNEKLFF
TRBV10-1,13,CASSPDREVGQYF
TRBV7-9,13,CASSLQGNYGYTF
TRBV3-1/TRBV3-2,13,CASSQDAGNTIYF
TRBV28,12,CASSSVASPLHF
TRBV7-8,13,CASSLHSGYGYTF
TRBV30,13,CAWSKQGFTEAFF
TRBV5-4,14,CASSLRQGNEKLFF
TRBV3-1/TRBV3-2,14,CASSHLFSYNEQFF
TRBV5-1,14,CASSLDYSNQPQHF
TRBV10-3,15,CAISDPGQGGYGYTF
TRBV6-5,13,CASIPEPGSPLHF
TRBV5-8,16,CASSLDTTGARYEQYF